The following is a T cell receptor (beta chain) sequence with its context. This specimen comes from a study of blood T cell repertoires in COVID-19. Overall study context: Donors in the United States, Italy and Spain gave samples during acute or convalescent COVID-19. Sources were T cells, B-cell-depleted T cells, or PBMCs; the material itself was cDNA or gDNA.

Looked up from germline, CDR1 is SGHRS and CDR2 is YFSETQ. CDR3 length: 13 amino acids. Trimming stripped 3 bases from V and 8 bases from J, with 14 bases between. Generated by immunoSEQ multiplex PCR, the TCRdb table keeps only in-frame clones and is missing some. Among just over 650,000 clones listed, 85% to 90% were seen once. Sequenced sample: peripheral blood. The sequence was obtained from a woman aged 18-29 years with acute or convalescent COVID-19. J is TRBJ1-2 and V is TRBV5-1; D gene uncertain. The CDR3 region has the DNA TGCGCCAGCAGCTCCTTCTCCTCTTCCGGCTACACCTTC. Its translation is CASSSFSSSGYTF.